In this sample, the clone carrying this T cell receptor (beta chain) turned up once. The antigen is unknown. This specimen belongs to a study of chemoradiotherapy in HPV16-positive cancers. Study-level results: Non-HPV-specific T cells did not expand in tumors during treatment, whereas candidate HPV-specific clones and E7-related motifs did. For HPV16-positive patients, expanding HPV-responsive T cells associated with longer recurrence-free survival. The functional HPV-specific definition rests on just a couple of HPV16-positive patients.

Samples were taken several times over chemoradiotherapy. Measured with immunoSEQ multiplex PCR; TCRdb has only the in-frame clones, and not every one. The sample holds 20,000 to 25,000 clones, less than 90% seen once. This CDR3 is built from 15 residues. The V segment lost 6 bases and the J segment 4 bases; nucleotides outside the gene matches: 6. Germline values: CDR1 LNHDA, CDR2 SQIVND (reference sequence). The sample was blood, taken from a patient who underwent chemoradiotherapy. The chain employs TRBV19 and TRBJ2-1, with 10 bases identical to TRBD2. This receptor was taken from a human donor with HPV-associated anogenital cancer. CDR3 sequence: CASSHPGLAYNEQFF. The CDR3 bases are TGTGCCAGTAGCCACCCGGGACTAGCGTACAATGAGCAGTTCTTC.